This TCR beta chain came from a study of OX40 agonist ivuxolimab in advanced cancers. Findings of the study overall: CD4+ T cells averaged fewer expanded clones than CD8+ T cells. Some of the lowest clonal expansion was seen in partial responders at 0.1-3.0 mg/kg.

Profiling relied on immunoSEQ multiplex PCR, and the TCRdb table lists in-frame clones only, not all of them. The sample contains 65,000 to 95,000 clones, less than 95% of which appear only once. About this clone itself: Its specificity is not known.

Germline assignment: CDR1 LNHDA and CDR2 SQIVND (reference sequence). Trimming removed 8 bases from V and 4 bases from J; junction bases left unmatched: 13. This CDR3 is built from 16 residues. If patients had autoimmune disease history or systemic immunosuppression, they were excluded. Patients had blood sampled at baseline and again on cycle 4 day 1 and cycle 7 day 1. Source: CD4+ or CD8+ T cells sorted from blood, taken in a trial of the OX40 agonist ivuxolimab. The TCR comes from an adult with an advanced solid tumor such as melanoma, head and neck, liver or kidney cancer. The chain carries TRBV19 and TRBJ1-2; TRBD1 matches at 10 bases. CDR3 in DNA: TGTGCCAGTGCCCGGGACAGGGGATTTTCTGGCTATGGCTACACCTTC. Its protein product is CASARDRGFSGYGYTF.